These 27 T cell receptor beta chains came from one sample sequenced in a study of blood T cell repertoires in COVID-19 (dated by TCRdb to 2020 to 2022). The library was built by means of the immunoSEQ multiplex PCR assay. The clones in this table, taken by TCRdb from immuneACCESS, are in-frame only. Not every clone is retained; where verified, under half of the shortfall comes from an unresolved V gene, and the cause of the rest is unknown. Within this sample are 200,000 to 250,000 clones, with 80% to 90% of them counted one time only. The top ten clones comprise 3.5% to 4% of the sample. Sequences were obtained from PBMCs or T cells enriched from blood (not recorded which). The receptor source for this set is a woman in her forties with acute COVID-19.

V usage is TRBV27 and J usage is TRBJ2-7, with 7 bases fitting TRBD2. Germline CDR1 and CDR2: MNHEY and SMNVEV (reference sequence). The CDR3 has 17 amino acids. J gave up 6 bases and V 0 bases, and 14 bases lay outside the gene matches. CDR3 protein: CASSLSRTRQRGSEQYF. The CDR3 coding sequence is TGTGCCAGCAGTTTATCGCGAACTAGACAGCGGGGCTCCGAGCAGTACTTC.

The rearrangement uses TRBV11-3 and TRBJ1-4; D ambiguous. The CDR3 length is 16 residues. Per germline, CDR1 SGHNT and CDR2 YENEEA. V was cut by 5 bases and J by 0 bases, with 13 bases left in between. The CDR3 protein is CASSARGPPTNEKLFF. DNA of the CDR3: TGTGCCAGCAGCGCCCGGGGTCCACCAACTAATGAAAAACTGTTTTTT.

This clone showed up just a few times. The chain combines TRBV6-5 with TRBJ2-1; 8 bases match TRBD2. This CDR3 region has 14 residues. CDR1 and CDR2 from the germline V gene are MNHEY and SVGAGI. The ends lost 9 bases at V and 6 bases at J; junction bases unmatched: 10. The CDR3 region is CASSRVAGLNEQFF. The CDR3 nucleotides are TGTGCCAGTTCGAGAGTAGCGGGGCTCAATGAGCAGTTCTTC.

This clone was recorded only once. This chain joins TRBV4-2 and TRBJ2-3, with TRBD2 matching 11 bases. The CDR3 contains 15 residues. Germline CDR1 is LGHNA and CDR2 is YNFKEQ. J gave up 0 bases and V 5 bases, and 1 base lay outside the gene matches. For the CDR3, the DNA is TGTGCCAGCAGCAGGACTAGCGGGAGCACAGATACGCAGTATTTT. Residues: CASSRTSGSTDTQYF.

The rearrangement links TRBV27 to TRBJ1-5; no definite D call. Trimming stripped 3 bases from V and 2 bases from J, with 8 bases between. The CDR3 has 14 residues. The germline V gene encodes CDR1 MNHEY and CDR2 SMNVEV (reference sequence). Here the CDR3 reads CASSLHIGNQPQHF. Here the CDR3 DNA reads TGTGCCAGCAGTTTGCATATAGGCAATCAGCCCCAGCATTTT.

This sequence joins TRBV18 and TRBJ2-3; 9 nucleotides match TRBD2. The CDR3 is 15 residues long. Germline lookup yields CDR1 KGHSH and CDR2 LQKENI. The trim removed 3 bases at V and 6 bases at J, leaving 7 bases unmatched. CDR3 sequence: CASSPSGSNTDTQYF. DNA for the CDR3: TGTGCCAGCTCACCTAGCGGGAGCAATACGGATACGCAGTATTTT.

The rearrangement uses TRBV18 and TRBJ1-1, with D possibly matching TRBD1 (5 bases). Germline lookup yields CDR1 KGHSH and CDR2 LQKENI. The CDR3 extends over 15 amino acids. Deletions cut 4 bases from V and 1 base from J, with 13 bases between. The CDR3 region is CASSRGGGRNTEAFF. The CDR3 DNA reads as TGTGCCAGCTCACGGGGGGGAGGGAGGAACACTGAAGCTTTCTTT.

V is TRBV28 and J is TRBJ2-7; 8 nucleotides agree with TRBD1. From germline, CDR1 is MDHEN and CDR2 SYDVKM. Trimming took 6 bases from V and 2 from J; bases not matched to a gene: 6. CDR3 length equals 14 residues. Here the CDR3 reads CASSLGTGPYEQYF. The CDR3 DNA is TGTGCCAGCAGCCTCGGGACAGGACCCTACGAGCAGTACTTC.

This chain connects TRBV4-1 to TRBJ1-5; 10 bases are a match to TRBD1. J gave up 5 bases and V 0 bases, and 1 base lay outside the gene matches. This CDR3 has 15 amino acids. Germline V gene sequence: CDR1 MGHRA, CDR2 YSYEKL. CDR3 amino acids: CASSQDGQGDQPQHF. The CDR3 coding sequence is TGCGCCAGCAGCCAAGATGGACAGGGGGATCAGCCCCAGCATTTT.

In this sample, this clone turned up once. V is TRBV5-1 and J is TRBJ2-5; 14 bases are shared with TRBD2. This CDR3 has 17 amino acids. Unmatched junction bases numbered 6, after V lost 0 bases and J lost 5 bases. From germline, CDR1 is SGHRS and CDR2 YFSETQ. This CDR3 reads CASSLGLAGGPSETQYF. The DNA of the CDR3 is TGCGCCAGCAGCTTGGGACTAGCGGGAGGGCCGTCCGAGACCCAGTACTTC.

A few counts support this clone. The rearrangement joins TRBV15 to TRBJ1-2, with D unclear. V lost 4 bases to trimming and J lost 5 bases, with 5 bases between them. The CDR3 sequence is 11 residues long. Germline-derived CDR1 and CDR2 are LNHNV and YYDKDF (reference sequence). CDR3 sequence: CATSIGYGYTF. The CDR3 bases are TGTGCCACCAGCATCGGGTATGGCTACACCTTC.

This chain uses TRBV18 with TRBJ2-2; TRBD1 is a possible D gene (5 bases). There are 15 residues in the CDR3. V lost 6 bases and J lost 4, with 15 bases in between. Germline CDR1 is KGHSH and CDR2 is LQKENI. CDR3 sequence (DNA): TGTGCCAGCTCCGTGGGGCAGAGCCCCACCGGGGAGCTGTTTTTT. Translated: CASSVGQSPTGELFF. Using reference TRBV18 and TRBJ2-2 for the parts outside the CDR3, the full variable domain is NAGVMQNPRHLVRRRGQEARLRCSPMKGHSHVYWYRQLPEEGLKFMVYLQKENIIDESGMPKERFSAEFPKEGPSILRIQQVVRGDSAAYFCASSVGQSPTGELFFGEGSRLTVL.

This clone was counted a single time. V gene TRBV5-1 combines with J gene TRBJ1-1; 9 bases agree with TRBD1. This CDR3 has 14 residues. V shed 6 bases, J shed 4 bases, and the junction held 7 bases outside the gene matches. Germline V gives CDR1 SGHRS, CDR2 YFSETQ. The CDR3 spells CASTTGTGITEAFF. CDR3 in DNA: TGCGCCAGCACCACCGGGACAGGGATCACTGAAGCTTTCTTT.

This clone was picked up a small number of times. This chain links TRBV2 with TRBJ1-1; 8 bases are shared with TRBD1. The germline CDR1 and CDR2 sequences are SNHLY and FYNNEI. J was trimmed by 7 bases and V by 5 bases; bases with no gene match: 6. The CDR3 runs to 13 residues. The CDR3 here is CASSRDRRLEAFF. CDR3 bases: TGTGCCAGCAGTAGGGACAGGCGACTTGAAGCTTTCTTT.

The genes are TRBV4-1 and TRBJ2-1, with 10 bases aligning to TRBD2. V shed 4 bases, J shed 9 bases, and the junction held 15 bases outside the gene matches. Germline assignment: CDR1 MGHRA and CDR2 YSYEKL. This CDR3 is 17 amino acids long. In DNA, the CDR3 is TGCGCCAGCAGCCCGCTCCCGCCGGGACTAGCGTTGGGTGAGCAGTTCTTC. Translated: CASSPLPPGLALGEQFF.

The chain has TRBV27 and TRBJ1-1, with unresolved D. Deletions cut 8 bases from V and 2 bases from J, with 15 bases between. Per the germline V gene, CDR1 is MNHEY and CDR2 is SMNVEV (reference sequence). This CDR3 is built from 14 residues. The CDR3 DNA reads as TGTGCCAGCGGCACCATCGGGTCTAACACTGAAGCTTTCTTT. This codes for CASGTIGSNTEAFF.

This chain links TRBV10-3 with TRBJ2-3; the D gene is possibly TRBD2 (5 bases). The CDR3 runs 14 residues. Germline V CDR1 and CDR2: ENHRY, SYGVKD. V was pared by 2 bases and J by 3 bases, with 9 bases between. The CDR3 loop reads CAISEGWTTDTQYF. CDR3 nucleotide sequence: TGTGCCATCAGTGAGGGCTGGACTACAGATACGCAGTATTTT.

J is TRBJ1-1 and V is TRBV28; D unresolved. Germline V lookup: CDR1 MDHEN, CDR2 SYDVKM. Trimming left V 5 bases short and J 5 bases short, with 9 bases between. The CDR3 has 12 amino acids. In DNA, the CDR3 is TGTGCCAGCAGTCCTGGGAGGACTGAAGCTTTCTTT. It encodes CASSPGRTEAFF.

This chain links TRBV28 with TRBJ1-2; D gene uncertain. CDR1 and CDR2 (germline): MDHEN, SYDVKM. V was clipped by 7 bases and J by 4 bases, with 16 bases between them. The CDR3 is made up of 14 amino acids. As DNA, the CDR3 is TGTGCCAGCAAATTTTTGGGAGCCCCCTATGGCTACACCTTC. Translation: CASKFLGAPYGYTF.

This chain connects TRBV5-5 to TRBJ1-3; 8 bases agree with TRBD1. Germline loops: CDR1 SGHKS, CDR2 YYEKEE (reference sequence). The CDR3 runs to 17 residues. The J segment lost 0 bases and the V segment lost 2 bases, leaving 7 bases of the junction unmatched. The CDR3 sequence: CASSLGQGPLSGNTIYF. CDR3 bases: TGTGCCAGCAGCTTAGGACAGGGACCCCTCTCTGGAAACACCATATATTTT.

The CDR3 reads CASSQALRNTEAFF. Here the CDR3 DNA reads TGTGCCAGCAGCCAAGCACTGAGGAACACTGAAGCTTTCTTT. The chain is built from TRBV3-1 (or the pseudogene TRBV3-2) and TRBJ1-1; D is unresolved. The V end was cut by 1 base, the J end by 1 base, with 7 bases between. Germline V gene lookup returns CDR1 LGHDT and CDR2 YNNKEL (reference sequence). The CDR3 has 14 residues.

This chain uses TRBV30 with TRBJ1-6; perhaps TRBD1 as D (5 bases). V shed 2 bases and J shed 14 bases, with 19 bases lying between them. From germline, CDR1 is GTSNPN and CDR2 SVGIG (reference sequence). The CDR3 covers 14 residues. The CDR3 loop reads CAWSPKATGGALHF. CDR3 DNA: TGTGCCTGGAGTCCAAAGGCCACCGGGGGAGCCCTCCACTTT.

The chain combines TRBV11-2 with TRBJ2-1; 14 nucleotides line up with TRBD2. Germline assignment: CDR1 SGHAT and CDR2 FQNNGV. This CDR3 contains 15 residues. V lost 5 bases to trimming and J lost 6 bases; unmatched junction nucleotides: 3. CDR3 amino acids: CASSPGLAGGNEQFF. Written as DNA, the CDR3 is TGTGCCAGCAGCCCTGGACTAGCGGGAGGCAATGAGCAGTTCTTC.

This chain connects TRBV5-1 to TRBJ2-2; 9 bases map to TRBD1. After removal of 4 bases from V and 4 bases from J, the junction contained 8 bases not matched to a gene. CDR3 length: 16 amino acids. From germline, CDR1 is SGHRS and CDR2 YFSETQ. This chain's CDR3 is CASSNAGTGFTGELFF. The CDR3 region has the DNA TGCGCCAGCAGCAATGCCGGGACAGGGTTCACCGGGGAGCTGTTTTTT.

The V call is TRBV7-9, the J call TRBJ1-1; no definite D call. Trimming took 1 base from V and 6 from J, leaving 6 bases between them. Germline V CDR1 and CDR2: SEHNR, FQNEAQ (reference sequence). The CDR3 contains 12 residues. The CDR3 here is CASSLGAAEAFF. The CDR3 region has the DNA TGTGCCAGCAGCTTAGGGGCTGCTGAAGCTTTCTTT.

The V gene is TRBV7-2, the J gene TRBJ2-1, with 9 bases lining up with TRBD2. Germline V gives CDR1 SGHTA, CDR2 FQGNSA. Trimming took 1 base from V and 5 from J; bases not matched to a gene: 6. The CDR3 runs to 16 residues. The CDR3 protein is CASSLGPAGGDNEQFF. CDR3 bases: TGTGCCAGCAGCTTAGGCCCGGCGGGGGGGGACAATGAGCAGTTCTTC.

V gene TRBV6-5 combines with J gene TRBJ2-2, with 8 bases matching TRBD1. Per the germline V gene, CDR1 is MNHEY and CDR2 is SVGAGI. The CDR3 has 16 residues. V lost 0 bases, J lost 6 bases, and 6 bases stayed unmatched. Here the CDR3 reads CASSYSGQGGSGELFF. CDR3 DNA: TGTGCCAGCAGTTACTCAGGACAGGGAGGCTCCGGGGAGCTGTTTTTT.